Each of the 21 T cell receptor beta chains below was sequenced from the same sample in a study of blood T cells in healthy people across ages. A second PCR of roughly 7 to 11 cycles used a sample-barcoded 5' primer and a J-beta primer mix. TCRdb processed the 5' RACE reads anew with MiXCR; each CDR3 protein has one entry. The sample has 800,000 or so distinct CDR3 sequences, about 47% seen once; the top ten hold 18%. The sample comprised blood. The receptors stem from a man older than 75 in good health.

A few counts support this clonotype. The V gene is TRBV11-3, the J gene TRBJ2-7, with 10 bases that match TRBD2. V lost 6 bases to trimming and J lost 5 bases; unmatched junction nucleotides: 10. Germline-derived CDR1 and CDR2 are SGHNT and YENEEA. This CDR3 has 15 amino acids. For the CDR3, the DNA is TGTGCCAGCAGTAACTCAGCGGGAGGGCCTCACGAGCAGTACTTC. Translated, it gives CASSNSAGGPHEQYF.

This CDR3 reads CASSDTGTASTDTQYF. As DNA, the CDR3 is TGTGCCAGCAGTGATACCGGGACAGCAAGCACAGATACGCAGTATTTT. The chain employs TRBV6-4 and TRBJ2-3, with 7 nucleotides matching TRBD1. From germline, CDR1 is MRHNA and CDR2 SNTAGT. CDR3 size: 16 residues. Germline trimming cut 3 bases from V and 0 bases from J; bases unmatched to any gene: 6.

This clonotype was detected only a few times. The rearrangement joins TRBV27 to TRBJ2-7; TRBD1 might be the D (5 bases). From germline, CDR1 is MNHEY and CDR2 SMNVEV (reference sequence). Trimming took 5 bases from V and 3 from J, leaving 20 bases between them. The CDR3 has 16 amino acids. The CDR3 DNA is TGTGCCAGCAGTCCCCCCGTGGCAGGGAAGGTCTACGAGCAGTACTTC. This sequence encodes CASSPPVAGKVYEQYF.

The chain recombines TRBV6-5 with TRBJ2-7, with D perhaps being TRBD1 or TRBD2 (5 bases each). Germline V gives CDR1 MNHEY, CDR2 SVGAGI. The CDR3 consists of 13 residues. Between the trimmed V and J ends, which lost 5 bases and 3 bases, there was a span of 11 bases. CDR3 bases: TGTGCCAGCAGTACCGGGGCCATCTACGAGCAGTACTTC. It encodes CASSTGAIYEQYF.

This clonotype has just a few counts. This chain uses TRBV20-1 with TRBJ2-1; TRBD2 matches at 7 bases. V shed 4 bases, J shed 4 bases, and the junction held 13 bases outside the gene matches. The CDR3 length is 16 residues. Per germline, CDR1 DFQATT and CDR2 SNEGSKA (reference sequence). CDR3 amino acids: CSAITSAQSFYNEQFF. The CDR3 region has the DNA TGCAGTGCTATCACTAGCGCCCAGAGCTTTTACAATGAGCAGTTCTTC.

A few counts support this clonotype. The genes are TRBV28 and TRBJ2-7, with D possibly being TRBD1 (5 bases). This CDR3 comprises 14 residues. The germline V gene has CDR1 MDHEN and CDR2 SYDVKM. V was pared by 5 bases and J by 6 bases, with 17 bases between. Written as DNA, the CDR3 is TGTGCCAGCAGTCCGGACACGAAGGGCCTCGAGCAGTACTTC. Translated: CASSPDTKGLEQYF.

This clonotype was counted only a few times. J is TRBJ2-1 and V is TRBV5-6; D is perhaps TRBD2 (5 bases). This CDR3 is 15 amino acids long. Germline V lookup: CDR1 SGHDT, CDR2 YYEEEE. Trimming stripped 5 bases from V and 0 bases from J, with 12 bases between. The CDR3 DNA reads as TGTGCCAGCAGTAAACTAGAGAGCTCCTACAATGAGCAGTTCTTC. It yields the protein CASSKLESSYNEQFF.

V is TRBV5-6 and J is TRBJ2-3; either TRBD1 or TRBD2 may fit D (5 bases each). Germline values: CDR1 SGHDT, CDR2 YYEEEE. V was clipped by 2 bases and J by 4 bases, with 11 bases between them. The CDR3 is 14 amino acids. CDR3 amino acids: CASSFTGRPDTQYF. CDR3 DNA: TGTGCCAGCAGCTTCACGGGGCGGCCAGATACGCAGTATTTT.

Concerning this clonotype: This clone may be a read error of a much larger clone one base away. The chain joins TRBV20-1 to TRBJ2-7, with a possible D match to TRBD2 (5 bases). The germline CDR1 and CDR2 sequences are DFQATT and SNEGSKA (reference sequence). The CDR3 runs to 13 residues. V was clipped by 3 bases and J by 2 bases, with 11 bases between them. The CDR3 region is CSASGSVTYEQYF. CDR3 DNA sequence: TGCAGTGCTAGTGGTAGCGTAACCTACGAGCAGTACTTC.

Details on this clonotype: A much larger clone sits a single nucleotide away, making a read error possible. This chain connects TRBV6-6 to TRBJ2-4; 7 bases match TRBD2. The CDR3 extends over 14 amino acids. V dropped 6 bases and J dropped 13; count of bases not matched to a gene: 15. Germline CDR1 and CDR2: MNHNY and SVGAGI (reference sequence). CDR3 nucleotide sequence: TGTGCCAGCAGAATAGCGGGTAACCGCTACGGGCAGTACTTC. It codes for CASRIAGNRYGQYF.

V is TRBV9 and J is TRBJ2-7; 9 bases are shared with TRBD2. CDR1 is SGDLS and CDR2 is YYNGEE in the germline V gene. CDR3 size: 17 residues. V lost 1 base and J lost 2; bases outside the gene matches: 10. CDR3 protein: CASSVRSSGDLPYEQYF. In nucleotides, the CDR3 is TGTGCCAGCAGCGTAAGATCTAGCGGGGACTTACCCTACGAGCAGTACTTC.

There are many counts of this clonotype. This sequence joins TRBV20-1 and TRBJ2-1, with TRBD2 matching over 8 bases. The CDR3 length is 15 residues. Germline trimming cut 4 bases from V and 8 bases from J; bases unmatched to any gene: 13. CDR1 DFQATT and CDR2 SNEGSKA come from the germline V gene (reference sequence). CDR3 in DNA: TGCAGTGCTACGCTTCGGGGGGGGGCGTTTGATGAGCAGTTCTTC. Encoded protein: CSATLRGGAFDEQFF.

The chain links TRBV30 to TRBJ1-1; no firm D call. The V gene's germline CDR1 is GTSNPN and CDR2 SVGIG (reference sequence). V was clipped by 0 bases and J by 2 bases, with 7 bases between them. The CDR3 loop spans 13 amino acids. The CDR3 DNA sequence: TGTGCCTGGAGTGTGTCCGATAACACTGAAGCTTTCTTT. Translated, it gives CAWSVSDNTEAFF.

This clonotype was detected only once. This chain links TRBV27 with TRBJ2-5, with TRBD2 matching over 14 bases. V shed 7 bases, J shed 3 bases, and the junction held 13 bases outside the gene matches. Germline V gene lookup returns CDR1 MNHEY and CDR2 SMNVEV (reference sequence). The CDR3 runs 18 residues. The CDR3 DNA follows: TGTGCCAGCACGGGGACTAGCGGGAGTTACGGGAAAGAAGAGACCCAGTACTTC. It encodes CASTGTSGSYGKEETQYF.

The chain couples TRBV20-1 to TRBJ2-7; 7 nucleotides match TRBD1. The V and J ends lost 3 bases and 2 bases, in that order; junction bases with no gene match: 4. Germline CDR1 and CDR2: DFQATT and SNEGSKA (reference sequence). This CDR3 has 13 amino acids. This chain's CDR3 is CSASPTGTYEQYF. The CDR3, as DNA: TGCAGTGCTAGCCCGACAGGGACCTACGAGCAGTACTTC.

This clonotype has a handful of counts. The rearrangement uses TRBV5-1 and TRBJ2-5; D might be TRBD2 (5 bases). This CDR3 is built from 13 residues. Per the germline V gene, CDR1 is SGHRS and CDR2 is YFSETQ. The V end was cut by 5 bases, the J end by 4 bases, with 12 bases between. CDR3 amino acids: CASREAAVETQYF. CDR3 DNA sequence: TGCGCCAGCAGAGAAGCGGCGGTAGAGACCCAGTACTTC.

This chain links TRBV7-2 with TRBJ1-2; no clear D. CDR3 length equals 12 residues. Per germline, CDR1 SGHTA and CDR2 FQGNSA. V lost 5 bases and J 3 bases, leaving 7 bases between the germline ends. The CDR3 DNA sequence: TGTGCCAGCAGCCCGCCTGACTATGGCTACACCTTC. As protein: CASSPPDYGYTF.

This clonotype appeared a few times. The V gene is TRBV12-3 or TRBV12-4, the J gene TRBJ2-5, with TRBD2 matching 10 bases. The DNA matches TRBJ2-7 better at its end, which makes the J call doubtful. The CDR3 length is 15 residues. The CDR3 here is CASSFGLAGVYEQYF. CDR3 coding DNA: TGTGCCAGCAGTTTTGGGCTAGCGGGAGTTTACGAGCAGTACTTC.

The chain is built from TRBV20-1 and TRBJ1-2; no firm D call. The CDR3 is 16 amino acids. Trimming stripped 0 bases from V and 3 bases from J, with 17 bases between. Germline V gene data show CDR1 as DFQATT and CDR2 as SNEGSKA (reference sequence). The CDR3 here is CSARDSRSLRDYGYTF. The DNA for the CDR3 is TGCAGTGCTAGAGATTCGAGAAGCCTAAGGGACTATGGCTACACCTTC.

This clonotype was counted at least ten times. One end of the junction fails to match germline, which may point to a read error. This chain joins TRBV5-1 and TRBJ2-3; D gene unclear. This CDR3 comprises 12 residues. In germline, CDR1 is SGHRS, CDR2 YFSETQ. As DNA, the CDR3 is TGTGCCAGTTCGCTGGAAACAGATACGCAGTATTTT. Translation gives CASSLETDTQYF.

The chain uses TRBV20-1 and TRBJ1-3; TRBD1 is a possible D gene (5 bases). The germline V and J ends were trimmed by 5 bases and 0 bases, with 11 bases remaining between them. The germline gives CDR1 DFQATT, CDR2 SNEGSKA (reference sequence). This CDR3 contains 14 residues. CDR3 sequence (DNA): TGCAGTGCTGGTAACAGGAACTCTGGAAACACCATATATTTT. It codes for CSAGNRNSGNTIYF.